These 4 T cell receptor beta chains share one sample of origin, sequenced in a study of OX40 agonist ivuxolimab in advanced cancers. The method was immunoSEQ multiplex PCR; TCRdb's version includes in-frame clones alone and lacks a portion of them. The sample contains about 62,000 clones, roughly 85% of which appear only once. The sample in question was CD4+ or CD8+ T cells sorted from blood, obtained in a trial of the OX40 agonist ivuxolimab. These receptors were collected from an adult with an advanced solid tumor such as melanoma, head and neck, liver or kidney cancer.

Comment on this clone: At the DNA level, this CDR3 is encoded by other sequences in the same sample as well. The chain combines TRBV4-1 with TRBJ1-4; a weak D match, TRBD1 (5 bases). There are 14 residues in the CDR3. Germline CDR1 reads MGHRA; CDR2 reads YSYEKL. The V end was cut by 4 bases, the J end by 10 bases, with 16 bases between. The CDR3 nucleotides read TGCGCCAGCAGCCCAACGGGGACCGGGGGAAAACTGTTTTTT. It yields the protein CASSPTGTGGKLFF.

A single count supports this clone. The chain couples TRBV27 to TRBJ2-3; D might be TRBD2 (6 bases). The CDR3 extends over 14 amino acids. V was clipped by 6 bases and J by 6 bases, with 16 bases between them. Germline CDR1 and CDR2: MNHEY and SMNVEV (reference sequence). CDR3 in DNA: TGTGCCAGCAGCCAAGTCGGGGGTTTGGATACGCAGTATTTT. Translating gives CASSQVGGLDTQYF.

The V gene is TRBV18, the J gene TRBJ2-2; D gene ambiguous. Trimming removed 4 bases at V and 3 bases at J, with 9 bases between. The CDR3 runs 14 residues. Germline CDR1 and CDR2: KGHSH and LQKENI. The CDR3 coding sequence is TGTGCCAGCTCACACTCCGCAGACACCGGGGAGCTGTTTTTT. Encoded protein: CASSHSADTGELFF.

The chain is built from TRBV6-1 and TRBJ1-5; no definite D call. In germline, CDR1 is MNHNS, CDR2 SASEGT. CDR3 length equals 16 residues. V lost 0 bases and J 0 bases, leaving 9 bases between the germline ends. The CDR3 DNA is TGTGCCAGCAGTGAAGCAGGAAGGATTAGCAATCAGCCCCAGCATTTT. This translates into CASSEAGRISNQPQHF.